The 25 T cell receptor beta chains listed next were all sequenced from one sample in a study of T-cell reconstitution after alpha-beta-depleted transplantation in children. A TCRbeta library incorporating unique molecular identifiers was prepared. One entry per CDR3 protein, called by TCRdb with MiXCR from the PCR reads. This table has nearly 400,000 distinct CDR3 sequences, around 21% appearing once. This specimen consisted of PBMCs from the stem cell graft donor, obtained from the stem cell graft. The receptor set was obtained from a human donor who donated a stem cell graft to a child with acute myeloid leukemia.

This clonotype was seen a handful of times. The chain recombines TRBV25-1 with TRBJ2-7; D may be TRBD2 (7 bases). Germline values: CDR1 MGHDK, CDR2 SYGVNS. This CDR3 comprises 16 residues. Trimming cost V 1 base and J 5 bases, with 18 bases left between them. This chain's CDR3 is CASSESKRGGVNEQYF. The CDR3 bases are TGTGCCAGCAGTGAATCTAAAAGGGGGGGTGTCAACGAGCAGTACTTC.

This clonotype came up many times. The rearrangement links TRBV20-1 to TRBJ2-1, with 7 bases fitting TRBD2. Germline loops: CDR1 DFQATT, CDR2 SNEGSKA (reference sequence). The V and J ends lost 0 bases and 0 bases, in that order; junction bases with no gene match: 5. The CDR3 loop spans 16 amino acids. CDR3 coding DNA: TGCAGTGCTAGAGATTTCGGCGGGAGCTCCTACAATGAGCAGTTCTTC. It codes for CSARDFGGSSYNEQFF.

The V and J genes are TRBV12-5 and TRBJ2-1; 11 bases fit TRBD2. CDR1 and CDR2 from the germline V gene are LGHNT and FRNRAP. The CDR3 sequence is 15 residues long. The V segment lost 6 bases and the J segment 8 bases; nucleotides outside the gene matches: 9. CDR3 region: CASGTGLAGHDEQFF. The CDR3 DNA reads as TGTGCTAGTGGGACTGGACTAGCGGGTCACGATGAGCAGTTCTTC.

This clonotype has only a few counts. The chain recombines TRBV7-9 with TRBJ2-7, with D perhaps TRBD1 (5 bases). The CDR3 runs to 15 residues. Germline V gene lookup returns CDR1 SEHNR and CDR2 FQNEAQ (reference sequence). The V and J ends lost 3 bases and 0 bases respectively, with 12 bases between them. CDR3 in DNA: TGTGCCAGCAGCTTTGACAGAAGCAGCTCCTACGAGCAGTACTTC. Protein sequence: CASSFDRSSSYEQYF.

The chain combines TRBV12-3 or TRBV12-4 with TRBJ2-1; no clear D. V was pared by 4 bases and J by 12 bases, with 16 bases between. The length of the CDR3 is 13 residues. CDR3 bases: TGTGCCAGCAGTTCCGGACCCCTTTCGGGGCAGTTCTTC. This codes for CASSSGPLSGQFF.

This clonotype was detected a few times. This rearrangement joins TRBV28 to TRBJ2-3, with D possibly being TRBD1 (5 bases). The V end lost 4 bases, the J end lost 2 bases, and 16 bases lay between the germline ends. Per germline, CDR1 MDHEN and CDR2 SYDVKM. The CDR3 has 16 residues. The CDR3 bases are TGTGCCAGCAGTTCCCCAGGCAGGGCCCTCACAGATACGCAGTATTTT. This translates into CASSSPGRALTDTQYF.

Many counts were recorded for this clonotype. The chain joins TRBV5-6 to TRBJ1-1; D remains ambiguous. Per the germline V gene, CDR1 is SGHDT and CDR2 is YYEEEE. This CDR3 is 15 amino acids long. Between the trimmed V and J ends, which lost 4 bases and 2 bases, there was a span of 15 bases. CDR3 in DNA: TGTGCCAGCAGCCACCAAACGAAAGGAAACACTGAAGCTTTCTTT. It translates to CASSHQTKGNTEAFF.

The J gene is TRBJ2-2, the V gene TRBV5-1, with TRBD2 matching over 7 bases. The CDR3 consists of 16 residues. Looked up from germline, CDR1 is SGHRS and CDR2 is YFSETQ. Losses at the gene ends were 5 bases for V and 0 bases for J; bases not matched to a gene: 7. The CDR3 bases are TGCGCCAGCAGAATTAGCGCGGGAGCGAACACCGGGGAGCTGTTTTTT. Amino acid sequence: CASRISAGANTGELFF. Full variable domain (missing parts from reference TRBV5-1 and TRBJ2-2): KAGVTQTPRYLIKTRGQQVTLSCSPISGHRSVSWYQQTPGQGLQFLFEYFSETQRNKGNFPGRFSGRQFSNSRSEMNVSTLELGDSALYLCASRISAGANTGELFFGEGSRLTVL.

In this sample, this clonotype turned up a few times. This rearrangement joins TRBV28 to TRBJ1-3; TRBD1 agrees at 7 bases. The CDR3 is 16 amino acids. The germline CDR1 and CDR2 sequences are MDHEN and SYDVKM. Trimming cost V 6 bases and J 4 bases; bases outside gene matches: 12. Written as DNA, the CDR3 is TGTGCCAGCAGCCAAACCACACAGGGGAGCGGAAACACCATATATTTT. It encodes CASSQTTQGSGNTIYF.

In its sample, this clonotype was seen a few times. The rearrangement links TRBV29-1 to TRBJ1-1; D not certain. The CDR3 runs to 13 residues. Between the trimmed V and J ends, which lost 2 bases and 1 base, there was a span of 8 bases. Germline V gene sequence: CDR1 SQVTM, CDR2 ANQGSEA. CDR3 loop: CSVERTPNTEAFF. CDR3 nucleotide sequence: TGCAGCGTTGAAAGAACGCCGAACACTGAAGCTTTCTTT.

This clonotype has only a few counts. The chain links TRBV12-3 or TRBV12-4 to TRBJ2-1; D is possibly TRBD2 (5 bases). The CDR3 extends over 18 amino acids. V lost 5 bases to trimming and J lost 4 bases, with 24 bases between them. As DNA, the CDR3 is TGTGCCAGCAGTCCCCCTGGCGGGTCGACCCGAGAGTACAATGAGCAGTTCTTC. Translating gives CASSPPGGSTREYNEQFF.

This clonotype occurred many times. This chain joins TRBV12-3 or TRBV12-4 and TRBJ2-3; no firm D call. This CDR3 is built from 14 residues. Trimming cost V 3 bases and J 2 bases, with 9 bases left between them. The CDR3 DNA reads TGTGCCAGCAGTTTGGTCGCGAACACAGATACGCAGTATTTT. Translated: CASSLVANTDTQYF.

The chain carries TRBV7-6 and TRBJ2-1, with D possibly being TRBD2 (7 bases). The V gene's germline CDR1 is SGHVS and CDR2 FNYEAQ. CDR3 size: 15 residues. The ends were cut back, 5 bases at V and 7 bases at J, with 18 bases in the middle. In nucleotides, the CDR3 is TGTGCCAGCAGCCCCGGGGGGCCCCGGACGAATGAGCAGTTCTTC. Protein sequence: CASSPGGPRTNEQFF. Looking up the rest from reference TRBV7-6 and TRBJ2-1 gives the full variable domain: GAGVSQSPRYKVTKRGQDVALRCDPISGHVSLYWYRQALGQGPEFLTYFNYEAQQDKSGLPNDRFSAERPEGSISTLTIQRTEQRDSAMYRCASSPGGPRTNEQFFGPGTRLTVL.

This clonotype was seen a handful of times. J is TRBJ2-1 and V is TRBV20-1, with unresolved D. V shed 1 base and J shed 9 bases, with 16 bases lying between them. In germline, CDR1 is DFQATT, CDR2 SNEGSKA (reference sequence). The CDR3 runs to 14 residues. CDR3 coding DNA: TGCAGTGCTAGAGTTTCTCTGGATTTGGGTGAGCAGTTCTTC. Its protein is CSARVSLDLGEQFF.

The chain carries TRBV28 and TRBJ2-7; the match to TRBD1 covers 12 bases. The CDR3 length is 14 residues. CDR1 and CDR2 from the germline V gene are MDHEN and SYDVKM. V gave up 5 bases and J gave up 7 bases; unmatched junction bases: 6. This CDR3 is CASSRDRGLWEQYF. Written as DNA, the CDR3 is TGTGCCAGCAGTCGGGACAGGGGGCTATGGGAGCAGTACTTC. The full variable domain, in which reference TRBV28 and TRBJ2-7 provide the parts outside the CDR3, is DVKVTQSSRYLVKRTGEKVFLECVQDMDHENMFWYRQDPGLGLRLIYFSYDVKMKEKGDIPEGYSVSREKKERFSLILESASTNQTSMYLCASSRDRGLWEQYFGPGTRLTVT.

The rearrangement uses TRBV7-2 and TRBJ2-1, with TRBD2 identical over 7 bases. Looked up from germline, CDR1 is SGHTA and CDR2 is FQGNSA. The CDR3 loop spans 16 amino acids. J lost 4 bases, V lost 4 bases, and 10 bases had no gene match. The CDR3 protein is CASSWQAGHIYNEQFF. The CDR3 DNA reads TGTGCCAGCAGCTGGCAAGCGGGGCACATATACAATGAGCAGTTCTTC.

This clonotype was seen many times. CDR3 protein: CSVSIVTNEKLFF. CDR3 coding DNA: TGCAGCGTTTCCATCGTAACTAATGAAAAACTGTTTTTT. V gene TRBV29-1 combines with J gene TRBJ1-4; D remains unclear. V was trimmed by 5 bases and J by 1 base, leaving 8 bases between them. The CDR3 is made up of 13 amino acids. Germline lookup yields CDR1 SQVTM and CDR2 ANQGSEA.

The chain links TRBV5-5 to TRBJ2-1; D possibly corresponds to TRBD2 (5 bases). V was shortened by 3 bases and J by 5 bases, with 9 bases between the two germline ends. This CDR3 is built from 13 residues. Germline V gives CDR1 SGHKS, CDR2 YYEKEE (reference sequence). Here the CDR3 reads CASSCGLNNEQFF. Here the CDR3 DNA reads TGTGCCAGCAGCTGCGGACTGAACAATGAGCAGTTCTTC.

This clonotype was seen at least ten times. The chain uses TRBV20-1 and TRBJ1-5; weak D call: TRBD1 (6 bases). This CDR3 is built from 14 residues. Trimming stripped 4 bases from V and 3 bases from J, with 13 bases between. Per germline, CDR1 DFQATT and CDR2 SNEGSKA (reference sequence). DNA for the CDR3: TGCAGTGCTATACGACAGGTAACCAATCAGCCCCAGCATTTT. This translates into CSAIRQVTNQPQHF.

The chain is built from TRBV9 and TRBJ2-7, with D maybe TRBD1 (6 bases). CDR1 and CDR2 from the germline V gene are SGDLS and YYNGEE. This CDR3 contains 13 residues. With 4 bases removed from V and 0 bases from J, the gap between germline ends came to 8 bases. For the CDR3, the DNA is TGTGCCAGCAGCCACAGGGACTCCTACGAGCAGTACTTC. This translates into CASSHRDSYEQYF.

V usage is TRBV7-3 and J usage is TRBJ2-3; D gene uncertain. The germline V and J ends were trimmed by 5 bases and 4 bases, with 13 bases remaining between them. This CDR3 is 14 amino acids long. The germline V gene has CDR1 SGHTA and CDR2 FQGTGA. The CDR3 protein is CASSPTSRADTQYF. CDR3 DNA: TGTGCCAGCAGCCCTACGTCCCGAGCAGATACGCAGTATTTT.

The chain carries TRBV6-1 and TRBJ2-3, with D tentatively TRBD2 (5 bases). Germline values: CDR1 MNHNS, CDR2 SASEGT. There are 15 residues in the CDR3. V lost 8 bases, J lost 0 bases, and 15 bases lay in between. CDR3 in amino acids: CASGKRKLSTDTQYF. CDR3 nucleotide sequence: TGTGCCAGCGGAAAGCGGAAACTTAGCACAGATACGCAGTATTTT.

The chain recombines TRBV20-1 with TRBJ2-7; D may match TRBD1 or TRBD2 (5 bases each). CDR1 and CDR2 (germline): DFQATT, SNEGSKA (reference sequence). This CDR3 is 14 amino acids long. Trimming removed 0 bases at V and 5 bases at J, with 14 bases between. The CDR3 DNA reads TGCAGTGCTAGAGAAACGGGACCCCCCGACGAGCAGTACTTC. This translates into CSARETGPPDEQYF.

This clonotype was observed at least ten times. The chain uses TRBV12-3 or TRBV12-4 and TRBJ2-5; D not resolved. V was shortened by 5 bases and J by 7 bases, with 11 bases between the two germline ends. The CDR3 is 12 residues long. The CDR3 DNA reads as TGTGCCAGCAGTATTGAAGGGTTGACCCAGTACTTC. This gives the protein CASSIEGLTQYF.

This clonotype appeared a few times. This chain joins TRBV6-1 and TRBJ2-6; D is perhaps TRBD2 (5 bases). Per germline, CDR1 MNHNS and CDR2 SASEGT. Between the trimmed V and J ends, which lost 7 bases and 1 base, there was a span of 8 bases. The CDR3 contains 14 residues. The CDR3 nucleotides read TGTGCCAGCACCTCGGGGTCTGGGGCCAACGTCCTGACTTTC. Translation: CASTSGSGANVLTF.